Below are 15 T cell receptor beta chains sequenced from a single sample in a study of cytomegalovirus exposure and HLA in healthy donors. PCR employed 60 Vbeta and 13 Jbeta primers. TCRdb's table, derived via immunoSEQ multiplex PCR, lists solely in-frame clones and lacks some. The data contain fewer than 250,000 clones, roughly 77% of them singletons. Sequenced sample: PBMCs. The receptors originated from a woman aged 50 to 65 in good health and CMV-seronegative.

This rearrangement joins TRBV7-9 to TRBJ1-1; D may be TRBD1 (6 bases). Germline-derived CDR1 and CDR2 are SEHNR and FQNEAQ (reference sequence). This CDR3 comprises 13 residues. Trimming took 7 bases from V and 2 from J, leaving 11 bases between them. The CDR3 sequence is CASTWTVNTEAFF. CDR3 sequence (DNA): TGTGCCAGCACCTGGACAGTTAACACTGAAGCTTTCTTT.

The V gene is TRBV9, the J gene TRBJ1-5; a possible D gene is TRBD1 (6 bases). In germline, CDR1 is SGDLS, CDR2 YYNGEE. V was clipped by 5 bases and J by 1 base, with 10 bases between them. The CDR3 loop spans 14 amino acids. CDR3 amino acids: CASSDGQSNQPQHF. The CDR3 DNA is TGTGCCAGCAGTGACGGACAGAGCAATCAGCCCCAGCATTTT.

The chain is built from TRBV20-1 and TRBJ2-1; D not certain. The CDR3 contains 10 residues. The germline V and J ends were trimmed by 1 base and 12 bases, with 7 bases remaining between them. Germline CDR1 DFQATT, CDR2 SNEGSKA (reference sequence). The CDR3 DNA is TGCAGTGCTAGAGTAGAGTCGCAGTTCTTC. It translates to CSARVESQFF.

The rearrangement uses TRBV2 and TRBJ2-7; weak D call: TRBD2 (6 bases). The germline V gene encodes CDR1 SNHLY and CDR2 FYNNEI. This CDR3 spans 16 amino acids. V gave up 4 bases and J gave up 4 bases, with 20 bases separating them. CDR3 nucleotide sequence: TGTGCCAGCAGTGTTGGGCTAGCGAGTCTAGCTTACGAGCAGTACTTC. This sequence encodes CASSVGLASLAYEQYF.

The chain recombines TRBV19 with TRBJ2-7; possibly TRBD1 for D (6 bases). The V gene lost 6 bases and the J gene lost 2 bases, with 8 bases spanning the gap. The CDR3 runs 12 residues. Germline CDR1 and CDR2: LNHDA and SQIVND (reference sequence). The CDR3: CASRGAAYEQYF. For the CDR3, the DNA is TGTGCCAGTAGGGGGGCCGCCTACGAGCAGTACTTC.

There are a few counts of this clone. The rearrangement links TRBV7-3 to TRBJ2-7, with 12 bases matching TRBD2. V lost 5 bases, J lost 5 bases, and 7 bases stayed unmatched. This CDR3 comprises 15 residues. Germline V gene data show CDR1 as SGHTA and CDR2 as FQGTGA. In DNA, the CDR3 is TGTGCCAGCAGCCCTAGCGGGAGGGCCGCTAACGAGCAGTACTTC. Translation gives CASSPSGRAANEQYF. The full variable domain, its missing parts supplied by reference TRBV7-3 and TRBJ2-7, is GAGVSQTPSNKVTEKGKYVELRCDPISGHTALYWYRQSLGQGPEFLIYFQGTGAADDSGLPNDRFFAVRPEGSVSTLKIQRTERGDSAVYLCASSPSGRAANEQYFGPGTRLTVT.

J is TRBJ1-1 and V is TRBV7-8; TRBD1 agrees at 7 bases. There are 15 residues in the CDR3. The germline CDR1 and CDR2 sequences are SGHVS and FQNEAQ. V was clipped by 3 bases and J by 0 bases; unmatched bases: 4. The CDR3 DNA is TGTGCCAGCAGCTTGAAGGGGGCTCTGAACACTGAAGCTTTCTTT. Translated: CASSLKGALNTEAFF.

The chain is built from TRBV5-1 and TRBJ2-5, with 8 bases fitting TRBD1. V was clipped by 0 bases and J by 4 bases; unmatched bases: 2. Germline V lookup: CDR1 SGHRS, CDR2 YFSETQ. The CDR3 loop spans 14 amino acids. DNA for the CDR3: TGCGCCAGCAGCTTGGCAGGGGGCCGAGAGACCCAGTACTTC. Residues: CASSLAGGRETQYF. Full variable domain (outside the CDR3, taken from reference TRBV5-1 and TRBJ2-5): KAGVTQTPRYLIKTRGQQVTLSCSPISGHRSVSWYQQTPGQGLQFLFEYFSETQRNKGNFPGRFSGRQFSNSRSEMNVSTLELGDSALYLCASSLAGGRETQYFGPGTRLLVL.

This clone was seen once. V usage is TRBV18 and J usage is TRBJ2-1; 9 bases are shared with TRBD1. The V gene's germline CDR1 is KGHSH and CDR2 LQKENI. The junction had 5 bases not matched to a gene; V was cut back by 1 base and J by 1 base. CDR3 length equals 17 residues. CDR3 in amino acids: CASSPQVGQGSYNEQFF. For the CDR3, the DNA is TGTGCCAGCTCACCACAGGTAGGACAGGGGTCCTACAATGAGCAGTTCTTC.

The chain employs TRBV9 and TRBJ2-1; D may be TRBD1 (6 bases). Germline-derived CDR1 and CDR2 are SGDLS and YYNGEE. Trimming shortened V by 0 bases and J by 6 bases, and 13 bases separated the two germline ends. The CDR3 is made up of 15 amino acids. The CDR3 nucleotides are TGTGCCAGCAGCGTAGACCCCAGGGGATTCAATGAGCAGTTCTTC. It codes for CASSVDPRGFNEQFF.

The V gene is TRBV4-1, the J gene TRBJ2-4, with 8 nucleotides matching TRBD2. Germline lookup yields CDR1 MGHRA and CDR2 YSYEKL. CDR3 length: 17 residues. V lost 0 bases and J lost 0; bases outside the gene matches: 4. Here the CDR3 DNA reads TGCGCCAGCAGCCAAGATTTGCTAGCGGGAGCCAAAAACATTCAGTACTTC. It encodes CASSQDLLAGAKNIQYF.

The rearrangement links TRBV25-1 to TRBJ2-7; 11 bases align to TRBD1. The trim removed 5 bases at V and 4 bases at J, leaving 7 bases unmatched. The V gene's germline CDR1 is MGHDK and CDR2 SYGVNS. The CDR3 sequence is 15 residues long. For the CDR3, the DNA is TGTGCCAGCAGTAAACCCGGGACAGGGGGTTACGAGCAGTACTTC. This codes for CASSKPGTGGYEQYF.

This clone has a handful of counts. This chain links TRBV5-6 with TRBJ1-5, with 7 bases aligning to TRBD1. The CDR3 sequence is 14 residues long. The J segment lost 1 base and the V segment lost 3 bases, leaving 1 base of the junction unmatched. CDR1 and CDR2 from the germline V gene are SGHDT and YYEEEE. The CDR3 spells CASSWGQSNQPQHF. The CDR3 DNA reads as TGTGCCAGCAGCTGGGGACAGAGCAATCAGCCCCAGCATTTT.

The sample holds one count of this clone. V is TRBV9 and J is TRBJ2-1, with D maybe TRBD2 (5 bases). The CDR3 is made up of 16 amino acids. The V gene lost 4 bases and the J gene lost 0 bases, with 14 bases spanning the gap. The germline V gene encodes CDR1 SGDLS and CDR2 YYNGEE. DNA of the CDR3: TGTGCCAGCAGCCCCCCCCCGGGGAGCTCCTACAATGAGCAGTTCTTC. The encoded protein is CASSPPPGSSYNEQFF.

This clone was counted once. This rearrangement joins TRBV11-2 to TRBJ1-4; tentatively, D is TRBD1 (5 bases). Trimming removed 5 bases from V and 7 bases from J, with 14 bases in between. CDR3 length equals 14 residues. Germline V gene lookup returns CDR1 SGHAT and CDR2 FQNNGV. CDR3 bases: TGTGCCAGCAGCAAGGGACTCTCCGGTGAAAAACTGTTTTTT. It is translated as CASSKGLSGEKLFF.